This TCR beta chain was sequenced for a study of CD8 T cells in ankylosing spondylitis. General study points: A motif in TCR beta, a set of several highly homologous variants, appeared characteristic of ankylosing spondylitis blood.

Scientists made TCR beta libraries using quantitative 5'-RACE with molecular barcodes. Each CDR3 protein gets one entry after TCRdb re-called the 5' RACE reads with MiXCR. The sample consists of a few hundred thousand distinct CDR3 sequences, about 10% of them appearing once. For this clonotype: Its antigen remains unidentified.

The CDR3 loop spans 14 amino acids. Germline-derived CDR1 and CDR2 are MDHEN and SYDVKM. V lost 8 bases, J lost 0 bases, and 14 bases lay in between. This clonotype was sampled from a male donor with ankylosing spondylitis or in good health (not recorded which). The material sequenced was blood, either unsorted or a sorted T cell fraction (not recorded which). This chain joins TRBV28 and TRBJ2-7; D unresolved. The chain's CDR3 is CASSPQLSSYEQYF. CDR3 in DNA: TGTGCCAGCTCCCCCCAGCTCTCCTCCTACGAGCAGTACTTC.